These 31 T cell receptor beta chains share one sample of origin, sequenced in a study of T-cell memory formation after mild COVID-19. Each CDR3 protein is one row after TCRdb ran MiXCR on the 5' RACE reads. The table lists fewer than 700,000 distinct CDR3 sequences, about a sixth of them singletons. The specimen sequenced was PBMCs or a T cell subset sorted from them (not recorded which). These TCRs come from an adult woman who had mild COVID-19 (a few samples of this study predate the infection). Cell type and time point are not known.

J is TRBJ2-5 and V is TRBV15; D not certain. Germline V lookup: CDR1 LNHNV, CDR2 YYDKDF (reference sequence). The CDR3 loop spans 13 amino acids. Trimming removed 1 base from V and 4 bases from J, with 7 bases in between. The CDR3 DNA reads as TGTGCCACCAGCAGAGGGGCAGGAGAGACCCAGTACTTC. Residues: CATSRGAGETQYF.

CDR3 sequence (DNA): TGTGCCAGCAGCGTACAGGGTACAACTAATGAAAAACTGTTTTTT. The encoded protein is CASSVQGTTNEKLFF. This rearrangement joins TRBV7-2 to TRBJ1-4; possibly TRBD1 for D (6 bases). CDR3 length: 15 amino acids. Germline lookup yields CDR1 SGHTA and CDR2 FQGNSA. V was clipped by 5 bases and J by 0 bases, with 10 bases between them.

This clonotype appeared a single time. The chain links TRBV29-1 to TRBJ2-2, with D possibly being TRBD2 (6 bases). V was cut by 6 bases and J by 2 bases, with 13 bases left in between. Germline lookup yields CDR1 SQVTM and CDR2 ANQGSEA. The CDR3 runs to 14 residues. In DNA form, the CDR3 reads TGCAGCGTCCAGCCGGGACTCAACACCGGGGAGCTGTTTTTT. Its protein is CSVQPGLNTGELFF.

Only a few counts were recorded for this clonotype. The chain carries TRBV6-1 and TRBJ1-3; D remains ambiguous. CDR3 length equals 16 residues. The ends were cut back, 0 bases at V and 0 bases at J, with 9 bases in the middle. From germline, CDR1 is MNHNS and CDR2 SASEGT. The CDR3 coding sequence is TGTGCCAGCAGTGAAGCGGACGCTCTCTCTGGAAACACCATATATTTT. It is translated as CASSEADALSGNTIYF.

This clonotype has just a few counts. V and J are TRBV5-5 and TRBJ1-1, with D hard to call. The CDR3 length is 13 residues. The V and J ends lost 1 base and 7 bases respectively, with 11 bases between them. Germline V gene lookup returns CDR1 SGHKS and CDR2 YYEKEE (reference sequence). The CDR3 bases are TGTGCCAGCAGCTTGATTGGGAGTGGTGAAGCTTTCTTT. Protein sequence: CASSLIGSGEAFF.

The chain uses TRBV9 and TRBJ2-1; no firm D call. This CDR3 is built from 14 residues. The V end lost 1 base, the J end lost 8 bases, and 13 bases lay between the germline ends. The germline gives CDR1 SGDLS, CDR2 YYNGEE. The CDR3 spells CASSVRARWDEQFF. In nucleotides, the CDR3 is TGTGCCAGCAGCGTAAGGGCTAGGTGGGATGAGCAGTTCTTC.

V gene TRBV20-1 combines with J gene TRBJ2-1; 11 bases map to TRBD2. V dropped 8 bases and J dropped 9; count of bases not matched to a gene: 9. CDR1 is DFQATT and CDR2 is SNEGSKA in the germline V gene (reference sequence). The CDR3 sequence is 13 residues long. The chain's CDR3 is CSFSSGRAVEQFF. As DNA, the CDR3 is TGCAGTTTTAGTAGCGGGAGGGCCGTTGAGCAGTTCTTC.

This clonotype was counted a few times. The chain couples TRBV20-1 to TRBJ2-3; D may be TRBD2 (6 bases). Trimming took off 0 bases at V and 0 bases at J, with 22 bases between the two ends. Germline values: CDR1 DFQATT, CDR2 SNEGSKA (reference sequence). The CDR3 is 19 amino acids. The CDR3 loop is CSAREYPSRGVPSTDTQYF. The CDR3 DNA is TGCAGTGCTAGAGAGTATCCCTCTCGCGGGGTACCTAGCACAGATACGCAGTATTTT.

The chain employs TRBV4-3 and TRBJ2-2; 8 nucleotides line up with TRBD2. V was clipped by 3 bases and J by 7 bases; unmatched bases: 13. The CDR3 loop spans 17 amino acids. Germline V lookup: CDR1 LGHNA, CDR2 YSLEER. DNA for the CDR3: TGCGCCAGCAGCCAGAGTACCCAGCGGGAGCTAGGCGGGGAGCTGTTTTTT. Protein: CASSQSTQRELGGELFF.

In this sample, this clonotype turned up a few times. The chain links TRBV6-5 to TRBJ2-7, with unresolved D. CDR3 length equals 13 residues. Germline CDR1 is MNHEY and CDR2 is SVGAGI. Trimming cost V 6 bases and J 3 bases, with 12 bases left between them. CDR3 region: CASSDAADYEQYF. CDR3 DNA sequence: TGTGCCAGCAGCGACGCGGCAGACTACGAGCAGTACTTC.

This clonotype was found a few times. The V and J genes are TRBV4-1 and TRBJ2-7, with 10 nucleotides matching TRBD1. V was clipped by 4 bases and J by 7 bases; unmatched bases: 13. Germline CDR1 is MGHRA and CDR2 is YSYEKL. The CDR3 totals 16 residues. CDR3 nucleotides: TGCGCCAGCAGCCCCGGGACAGGGGTGTCGGCGTGGGAGCAGTACTTC. Protein product: CASSPGTGVSAWEQYF.

In this sample, this clonotype turned up a few times. The chain has TRBV12-3 or TRBV12-4 and TRBJ1-2, with D unresolved. V was trimmed by 4 bases and J by 4 bases, leaving 16 bases between them. The CDR3 is 15 amino acids. The CDR3 here is CASSSWGSITYGYTF. CDR3 DNA: TGTGCCAGCAGTTCATGGGGTTCAATTACCTATGGCTACACCTTC.

The CDR3 reads CASSPRWGRTGANVLTF. The CDR3, as DNA: TGTGCCAGCAGTCCCCGGTGGGGTAGGACCGGGGCCAACGTCCTGACTTTC. V and J are TRBV12-3 or TRBV12-4 and TRBJ2-6; the D is unclear. There are 17 residues in the CDR3. V dropped 5 bases and J dropped 4 bases, with 18 bases sitting between them.

The rearrangement links TRBV5-6 to TRBJ2-5; 8 bases fit TRBD2. Unmatched junction bases numbered 10, after V lost 5 bases and J lost 4 bases. CDR1 is SGHDT, CDR2 YYEEEE, per germline. The CDR3 runs to 15 residues. CDR3: CASRKLAVFVETQYF. CDR3 DNA: TGTGCCAGCAGGAAACTAGCGGTATTCGTAGAGACCCAGTACTTC.

There are a few counts of this clonotype. The gene calls are TRBV6-2 or TRBV6-3 and TRBJ2-2, with 9 bases matching TRBD2. Per the germline V gene, CDR1 is MNHEY and CDR2 is SVGEGT. The CDR3 has 15 amino acids. V was clipped by 6 bases and J by 3 bases; unmatched bases: 5. CDR3 sequence reads: CASRLSGRYTGELFF. In DNA form, the CDR3 reads TGTGCCAGCAGACTTAGCGGGAGATACACCGGGGAGCTGTTTTTT.

V usage is TRBV9 and J usage is TRBJ2-5; 9 nucleotides match TRBD2. Trimming cost V 0 bases and J 7 bases; bases outside gene matches: 13. Looked up from germline, CDR1 is SGDLS and CDR2 is YYNGEE. This CDR3 region has 17 residues. CDR3 sequence: CASSVGLAGTQDGTQYF. The CDR3 DNA reads TGTGCCAGCAGCGTAGGCCTAGCGGGGACCCAAGACGGGACCCAGTACTTC.

Here the CDR3 reads CASSSLGGGPTSEQYF. CDR3 DNA: TGTGCCAGCAGTTCGCTCGGGGGGGGCCCCACTAGTGAGCAGTACTTC. V usage is TRBV27 and J usage is TRBJ2-7, with 8 bases fitting TRBD2. CDR3 length: 16 amino acids. The junction had 15 bases not matched to a gene; V was cut back by 4 bases and J by 7 bases. Germline V gene data show CDR1 as MNHEY and CDR2 as SMNVEV (reference sequence).

This clonotype came up a few times. The rearrangement links TRBV4-2 to TRBJ2-7, with a weak D call TRBD1 (6 bases). V lost 1 base to trimming and J lost 4 bases, with 14 bases between them. The CDR3 contains 15 residues. Germline V gene data show CDR1 as LGHNA and CDR2 as YNFKEQ. The CDR3 protein is CASSQVVTGLYEQYF. The CDR3 bases are TGTGCCAGCAGCCAAGTCGTGACAGGCCTTTACGAGCAGTACTTC.

The CDR3 spells CASSTGPYNEQFF. CDR3 bases: TGTGCCAGCAGTACGGGTCCCTACAATGAGCAGTTCTTC. The chain is built from TRBV12-3 or TRBV12-4 and TRBJ2-1; no clear D. CDR3 size: 13 residues. Trimming took off 5 bases at V and 2 bases at J, with 7 bases between the two ends.

The CDR3 coding sequence is TGCAGTGCTAGAGATCCGGGGCTGATCTACGAGCAGTACTTC. Translation: CSARDPGLIYEQYF. V and J are TRBV20-1 and TRBJ2-7; the D gene could be TRBD1 or TRBD2 (5 bases each). With 0 bases removed from V and 3 bases from J, the gap between germline ends came to 12 bases. CDR1 DFQATT and CDR2 SNEGSKA come from the germline V gene (reference sequence). The CDR3 length is 14 residues.

As regards this clonotype: Germline is not matched at one junction end, which may reflect a read error. This chain connects TRBV6-5 to TRBJ2-5; D uncertain. Looked up from germline, CDR1 is MNHEY and CDR2 is SVGAGI. There are 12 residues in the CDR3. This CDR3 reads CASSSDQETQYF. The CDR3 DNA reads TGTGCCAGCAGTTCGGACCAGGAGACCCAGTACTTC.

This clonotype has only a few counts. The J gene is TRBJ2-7, the V gene TRBV14; 11 nucleotides match TRBD2. V shed 1 base, J shed 11 bases, and the junction held 13 bases outside the gene matches. Germline loops: CDR1 SGHDN, CDR2 FVKESK. CDR3 size: 16 residues. CDR3 nucleotide sequence: TGTGCCAGCAGCCAAGTGGCTAGCGGGAGGACCCCACGAAAGTACTTC. This codes for CASSQVASGRTPRKYF.

This clonotype was recorded a few times. The chain recombines TRBV4-1 with TRBJ2-1; D gene uncertain. CDR3 length: 11 residues. Germline CDR1 MGHRA, CDR2 YSYEKL. The ends were cut back, 5 bases at V and 9 bases at J, with 8 bases in the middle. The CDR3: CASSTSTEQFF. CDR3 in DNA: TGCGCCAGCAGCACCAGCACTGAGCAGTTCTTC.

The gene calls are TRBV6-5 and TRBJ2-7; D call uncertain. CDR1 is MNHEY and CDR2 is SVGAGI in the germline V gene. V was pared by 0 bases and J by 3 bases, with 6 bases between. The CDR3 is 13 amino acids. The DNA of the CDR3 is TGTGCCAGCAGTTACTCCCGTCGCTACGAGCAGTACTTC. It specifies CASSYSRRYEQYF.

The V and J genes are TRBV5-1 and TRBJ1-6; 9 nucleotides agree with TRBD1. This CDR3 contains 14 residues. V lost 3 bases, J lost 10 bases, and 5 bases stayed unmatched. Germline CDR1 SGHRS, CDR2 YFSETQ. The CDR3 DNA is TGCGCCAGCAGCTCCGGGACAGGGACATCACCCCTCCACTTT. Protein product: CASSSGTGTSPLHF.

This clonotype was recorded a few times. The V gene is TRBV4-1, the J gene TRBJ2-7, with TRBD1 as a possible D gene (5 bases). Germline V gene sequence: CDR1 MGHRA, CDR2 YSYEKL. Between the trimmed V and J ends, which lost 0 bases and 5 bases, there was a span of 26 bases. The CDR3 is 19 amino acids. The CDR3 loop is CASSQDFAPSSLGQNEQYF. The CDR3 DNA reads as TGCGCCAGCAGCCAAGATTTCGCCCCCTCGTCCTTGGGGCAGAACGAGCAGTACTTC.

This clonotype was recorded a few times. The chain employs TRBV12-3 or TRBV12-4 and TRBJ2-7; 12 bases are shared with TRBD1. The CDR3 is 14 residues long. V was pared by 6 bases and J by 6 bases, with 6 bases of the junction left unmatched. The CDR3: CASSTGTGGLEQYF. CDR3 sequence (DNA): TGTGCCAGCAGCACCGGGACAGGGGGCCTCGAGCAGTACTTC.

The table lists this clonotype with a few counts. The chain has TRBV9 and TRBJ1-1; D perhaps matches TRBD1 (6 bases). CDR1 is SGDLS and CDR2 is YYNGEE in the germline V gene. V was trimmed by 0 bases and J by 11 bases, leaving 29 bases between them. This CDR3 is built from 18 residues. Here the CDR3 reads CASSVEGPHRVSRYGAFF. CDR3 nucleotide sequence: TGTGCCAGCAGCGTAGAGGGGCCCCACAGGGTTTCACGGTACGGGGCTTTCTTT.

The rearrangement joins TRBV7-9 to TRBJ1-1, with D maybe TRBD1 (5 bases). The CDR3 extends over 15 amino acids. V was clipped by 3 bases and J by 5 bases, with 16 bases between them. Germline assignment: CDR1 SEHNR and CDR2 FQNEAQ (reference sequence). In DNA form, the CDR3 reads TGTGCCAGCAGCTTCCGAGAGGCAGGGAGGACTGAAGCTTTCTTT. Translated, it gives CASSFREAGRTEAFF.

This clonotype came up many times. The rearrangement uses TRBV5-5 and TRBJ2-7, with 7 bases fitting TRBD2. Germline-derived CDR1 and CDR2 are SGHKS and YYEKEE (reference sequence). This CDR3 spans 18 amino acids. J was trimmed by 0 bases and V by 0 bases; bases with no gene match: 12. CDR3 in amino acids: CASSLEAYHGRTSYEQYF. Here the CDR3 DNA reads TGTGCCAGCAGCTTGGAGGCCTACCACGGGAGGACCTCCTACGAGCAGTACTTC.

This clonotype turned up a few times. The gene calls are TRBV7-8 and TRBJ2-1; 10 bases are shared with TRBD2. The germline V gene has CDR1 SGHVS and CDR2 FQNEAQ. V was pared by 3 bases and J by 3 bases, with 5 bases of the junction left unmatched. This CDR3 comprises 16 residues. Here the CDR3 DNA reads TGTGCCAGCAGCTTTCTAGCGGGAGCTAGCTACAATGAGCAGTTCTTC. Translated: CASSFLAGASYNEQFF.